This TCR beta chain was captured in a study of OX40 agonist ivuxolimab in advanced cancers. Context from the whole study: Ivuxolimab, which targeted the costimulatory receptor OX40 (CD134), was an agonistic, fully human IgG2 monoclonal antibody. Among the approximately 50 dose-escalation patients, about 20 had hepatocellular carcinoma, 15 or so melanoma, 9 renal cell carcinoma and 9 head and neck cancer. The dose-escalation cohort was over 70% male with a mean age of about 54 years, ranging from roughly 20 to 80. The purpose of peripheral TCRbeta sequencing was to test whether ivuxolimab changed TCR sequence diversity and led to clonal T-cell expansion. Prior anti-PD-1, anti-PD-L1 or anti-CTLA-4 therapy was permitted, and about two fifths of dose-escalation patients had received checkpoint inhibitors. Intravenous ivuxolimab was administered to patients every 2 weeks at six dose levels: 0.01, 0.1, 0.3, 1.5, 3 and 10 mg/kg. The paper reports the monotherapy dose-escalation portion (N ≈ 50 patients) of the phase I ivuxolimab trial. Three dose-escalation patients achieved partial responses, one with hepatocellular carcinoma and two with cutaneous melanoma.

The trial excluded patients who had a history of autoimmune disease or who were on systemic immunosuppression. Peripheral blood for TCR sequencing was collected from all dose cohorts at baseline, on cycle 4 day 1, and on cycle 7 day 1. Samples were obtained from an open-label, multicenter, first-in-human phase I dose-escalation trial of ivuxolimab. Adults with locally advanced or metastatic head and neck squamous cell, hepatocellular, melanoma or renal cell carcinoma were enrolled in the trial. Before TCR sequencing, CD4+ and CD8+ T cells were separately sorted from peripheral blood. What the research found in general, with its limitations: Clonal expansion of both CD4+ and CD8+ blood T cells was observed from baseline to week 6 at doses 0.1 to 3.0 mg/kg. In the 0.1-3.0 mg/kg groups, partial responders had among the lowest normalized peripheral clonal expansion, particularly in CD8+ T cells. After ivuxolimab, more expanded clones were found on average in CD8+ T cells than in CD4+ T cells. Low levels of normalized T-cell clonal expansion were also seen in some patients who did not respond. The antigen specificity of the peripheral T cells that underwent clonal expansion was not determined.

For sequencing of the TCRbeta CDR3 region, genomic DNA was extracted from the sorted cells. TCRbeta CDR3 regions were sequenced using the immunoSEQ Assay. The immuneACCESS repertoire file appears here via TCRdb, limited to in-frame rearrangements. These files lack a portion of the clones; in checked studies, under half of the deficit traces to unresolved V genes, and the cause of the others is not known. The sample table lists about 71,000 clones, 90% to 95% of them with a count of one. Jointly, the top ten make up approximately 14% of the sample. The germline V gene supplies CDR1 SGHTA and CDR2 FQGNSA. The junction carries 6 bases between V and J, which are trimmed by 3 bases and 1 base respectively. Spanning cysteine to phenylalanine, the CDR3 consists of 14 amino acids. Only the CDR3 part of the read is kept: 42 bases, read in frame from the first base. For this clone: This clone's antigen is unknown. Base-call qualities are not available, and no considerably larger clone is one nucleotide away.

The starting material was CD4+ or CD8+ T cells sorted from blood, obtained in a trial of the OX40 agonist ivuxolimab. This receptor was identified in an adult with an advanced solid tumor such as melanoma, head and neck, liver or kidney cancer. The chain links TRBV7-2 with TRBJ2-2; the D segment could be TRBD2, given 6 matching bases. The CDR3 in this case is CASSFGGNTGELFF. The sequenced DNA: TGTGCCAGCAGCTTCGGGGGGAACACCGGGGAGCTGTTTTTT.